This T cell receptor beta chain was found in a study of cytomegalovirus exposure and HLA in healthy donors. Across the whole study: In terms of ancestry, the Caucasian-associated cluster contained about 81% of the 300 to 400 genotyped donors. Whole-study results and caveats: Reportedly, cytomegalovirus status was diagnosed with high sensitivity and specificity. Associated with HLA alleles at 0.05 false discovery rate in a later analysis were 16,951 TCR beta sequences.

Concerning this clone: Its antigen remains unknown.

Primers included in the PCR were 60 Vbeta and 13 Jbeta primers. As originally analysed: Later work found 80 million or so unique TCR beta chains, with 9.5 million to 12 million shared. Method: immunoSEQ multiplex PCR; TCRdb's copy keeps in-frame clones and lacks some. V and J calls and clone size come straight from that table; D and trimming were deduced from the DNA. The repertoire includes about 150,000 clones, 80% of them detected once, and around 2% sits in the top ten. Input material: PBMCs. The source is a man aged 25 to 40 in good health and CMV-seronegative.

In DNA form, the CDR3 reads TGCAGCGTTGAGATCGGTTCGAGCGGGGGCTACACCTTC. It encodes CSVEIGSSGGYTF. V and J are TRBV29-1 and TRBJ1-2; no firm D call. In germline, CDR1 is SQVTM, CDR2 ANQGSEA. V lost 3 bases and J 8 bases, leaving 16 bases between the germline ends. There are 13 residues in the CDR3. Supplemented by reference TRBV29-1 and TRBJ1-2, the full variable domain reads SAVISQKPSRDICQRGTSLTIQCQVDSQVTMMFWYRQQPGQSLTLIATANQGSEATYESGFVIDKFPISRPNLTFSTLTVSNMSPEDSSIYLCSVEIGSSGGYTFGSGTRLTVV.